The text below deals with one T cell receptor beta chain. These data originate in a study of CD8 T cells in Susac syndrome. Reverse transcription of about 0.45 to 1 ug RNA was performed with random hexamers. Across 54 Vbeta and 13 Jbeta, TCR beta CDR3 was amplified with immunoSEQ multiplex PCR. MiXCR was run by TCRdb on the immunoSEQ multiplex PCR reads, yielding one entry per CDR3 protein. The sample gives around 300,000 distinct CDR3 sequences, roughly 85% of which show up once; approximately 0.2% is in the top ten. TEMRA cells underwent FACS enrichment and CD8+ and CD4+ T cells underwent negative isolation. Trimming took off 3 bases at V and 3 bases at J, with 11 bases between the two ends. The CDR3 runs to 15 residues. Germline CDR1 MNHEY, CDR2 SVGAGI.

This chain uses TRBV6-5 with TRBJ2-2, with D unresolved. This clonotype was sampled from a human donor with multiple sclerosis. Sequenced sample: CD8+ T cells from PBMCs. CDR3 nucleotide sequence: TGTGCCAGCAGTTATCTCCAGTCCTACACCGGGGAGCTGTTTTTT. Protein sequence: CASSYLQSYTGELFF.